These T cell receptor beta chains were read from a single sample in a study of T-cell reconstitution after alpha-beta-depleted transplantation in children. TCRdb reprocessed the PCR reads with MiXCR, giving one entry per CDR3 protein. Here the sample spans about 360,000 distinct CDR3 sequences, roughly 14% being singletons. Sequences were derived from PBMCs, sampled from the stem cell graft. The receptors were sampled from a human donor who donated a stem cell graft to a child with Fanconi anemia. Both conserved end residues are part of each CDR3. A D gene is named only where the DNA matches it firmly. The listing skips clone size in some rows; elsewhere it reads once, few, many or a size class.

abundance | j_gene | v_gene | d_gene | CDR3aa | CDR3nt
few | TRBJ1-3 | TRBV27 | NA | CASSLTPPGQISGNTIYF | TGTGCCAGCAGTTTAACACCTCCGGGACAAATCTCTGGAAACACCATATATTTT
many | TRBJ1-1 | TRBV20-1 | NA | CSARGPRRTEAFF | TGCAGTGCTAGAGGTCCTAGGAGAACTGAAGCTTTCTTT
many | TRBJ1-5 | TRBV29-1 | NA | CSAKHWDQPQHF | TGCAGCGCCAAACACTGGGATCAGCCCCAGCATTTT
many | TRBJ2-5 | TRBV25-1 | NA | CASSGIAENQETQYF | TGTGCCAGCAGTGGTATAGCGGAAAACCAAGAGACCCAGTACTTC
NA | TRBJ2-1 | TRBV10-3 | NA | CAISERAAAGQDEQFF | TGTGCCATCAGTGAGAGGGCCGCGGCAGGGCAAGATGAGCAGTTCTTC
NA | TRBJ2-2 | TRBV5-1 | TRBD1 | CASSSTGQGGELFF | TGCGCCAGCAGCTCGACAGGACAGGGCGGGGAGCTGTTTTTT
NA | TRBJ2-4 | TRBV12-3/TRBV12-4 | NA | CASSPPWAGDIQCF | TGTGCCAGCAGTCCCCCCTGGGCGGGGGACATTCAGTGCTTC
NA | TRBJ1-2 | TRBV11-1 | NA | CASSLEQVFYGYTF | TGTGCCAGCAGCTTGGAGCAGGTGTTCTATGGCTACACCTTC
many | TRBJ2-5 | TRBV29-1 | NA | CSVTTGQETQYF | TGCAGCGTTACGACAGGTCAAGAGACCCAGTACTTC
many | TRBJ2-4 | TRBV20-1 | NA | CSAWGGGAKNIQYF | TGCAGTGCTTGGGGTGGGGGAGCCAAAAACATTCAGTACTTC
NA | TRBJ1-1 | TRBV10-3 | TRBD1 | CAISPGGGDTEAFF | TGTGCCATCAGTCCAGGGGGGGGTGACACTGAAGCTTTCTTT
few | TRBJ2-1 | TRBV6-5 | TRBD1 | CASSSPLGQGPYNEQFF | TGTGCCAGCAGTTCCCCTTTGGGACAGGGCCCCTACAATGAGCAGTTCTTC
few | TRBJ2-5 | TRBV18 | NA | CASSATLQETQYF | TGTGCCAGCTCCGCCACCCTTCAAGAGACCCAGTACTTC
few | TRBJ2-5 | TRBV9 | NA | CASSAGNLAETQYF | TGTGCCAGCAGCGCCGGGAACCTAGCCGAGACCCAGTACTTC
many | TRBJ1-1 | TRBV5-1 | NA | CASSKSDREAFF | TGCGCCAGCAGCAAAAGCGACAGGGAAGCTTTCTTT
few | TRBJ2-7 | TRBV7-2 | NA | CASSIGTSLSYEQYF | TGTGCCAGCAGCATTGGGACTTCCCTCTCCTACGAGCAGTACTTC
NA | TRBJ2-5 | TRBV12-3/TRBV12-4 | NA | CASSLGGGTREETQYF | TGTGCCAGCAGTTTAGGTGGGGGCACCCGGGAAGAGACCCAGTACTTC
NA | TRBJ1-5 | TRBV12-5 | NA | CASGLSGAGNQPQHF | TGTGCTAGTGGTTTATCAGGGGCTGGCAATCAGCCCCAGCATTTT
NA | TRBJ1-1 | TRBV12-3/TRBV12-4 | TRBD1 | CASSRDRVENTEAFF | TGTGCCAGCAGCCGGGACAGGGTCGAGAACACTGAAGCTTTCTTT
few | TRBJ1-1 | TRBV28 | NA | CASSLWEGTLNTEAFF | TGTGCCAGCAGTTTATGGGAGGGAACGTTGAACACTGAAGCTTTCTTT
few | TRBJ1-1 | TRBV12-3/TRBV12-4 | NA | CASSFNLRTEAFF | TGTGCCAGCAGTTTCAACCTCCGTACTGAAGCTTTCTTT
NA | TRBJ1-5 | TRBV12-3/TRBV12-4 | NA | CVSSLYGSNQPQHF | TGTGTCAGCAGCCTATATGGAAGCAATCAGCCCCAGCATTTT
NA | TRBJ1-2 | TRBV3-1 | NA | CASSLGDGEGYTF | TGTGCCAGCAGCCTGGGGGACGGGGAAGGCTACACCTTC
once | TRBJ1-2 | TRBV7-8 | NA | CASSLDPGTVYGYTF | TGTGCCAGCAGCTTAGATCCAGGCACGGTCTATGGCTACACCTTC
NA | TRBJ1-1 | TRBV5-1 | TRBD1 | CASSLEQGALTEAFF | TGCGCCAGCAGCTTGGAACAGGGGGCATTGACTGAAGCTTTCTTT
NA | TRBJ2-6 | TRBV4-3 | TRBD1 | CASSQVPLGTGGSGANVLTF | TGCGCCAGCAGCCAAGTACCCCTGGGGACAGGGGGATCTGGGGCCAACGTCCTGACTTTC
many | TRBJ1-1 | TRBV4-3 | NA | CASSQVEGDTEAFF | TGCGCCAGCAGCCAAGTTGAAGGGGACACTGAAGCTTTCTTT
NA | TRBJ2-6 | TRBV6-5 | NA | CASSLKFLGGANVLTF | TGTGCCAGCAGTTTAAAGTTCCTCGGGGGGGCCAACGTCCTGACTTTC
NA | TRBJ1-2 | TRBV20-1 | TRBD1 | CSASNPASGGRTGYTF | TGCAGTGCTAGCAATCCAGCTTCAGGGGGACGGACTGGCTACACCTTC
NA | TRBJ2-1 | TRBV10-3 | NA | CAISESEDSPSYNEQFF | TGTGCCATCAGTGAGTCAGAGGACTCCCCATCCTACAATGAGCAGTTCTTC
few | TRBJ2-3 | TRBV6-2/TRBV6-3 | NA | CATLHVTDTQYF | TGTGCCACCTTACACGTCACAGATACGCAGTATTTT
many | TRBJ2-1 | TRBV25-1 | TRBD2 | CASTGGPSSYNEQFF | TGTGCCAGCACGGGGGGACCTAGCTCCTACAATGAGCAGTTCTTC
NA | TRBJ2-5 | TRBV7-6 | NA | CASSLGDEETQCF | TGTGCCAGCAGCTTAGGAGATGAAGAGACCCAGTGCTTC
many | TRBJ2-1 | TRBV3-1 | NA | CASSTINEQFF | TGTGCCAGCAGTACGATCAATGAGCAGTTCTTC
few | TRBJ1-1 | TRBV12-3/TRBV12-4 | NA | CASRADFMNTEAFF | TGTGCCAGCAGGGCAGACTTCATGAACACTGAAGCTTTCTTT
NA | TRBJ2-7 | TRBV12-3/TRBV12-4 | NA | CASSRDRLAEQYF | TGTGCCAGCAGTAGGGACCGCTTAGCCGAGCAGTACTTC
few | TRBJ2-3 | TRBV3-1 | NA | CASSDSSNPTQYF | TGTGCCAGCAGCGACTCCTCCAACCCTACGCAGTATTTT
few | TRBJ1-1 | TRBV25-1 | TRBD1 | CASRGDRGDTEAFF | TGTGCCAGCAGGGGGGACAGGGGGGACACTGAAGCTTTCTTT
few | TRBJ1-1 | TRBV27 | TRBD1 | CASSLWGQEHEAFF | TGTGCCAGCAGTTTATGGGGACAGGAGCATGAAGCTTTCTTT
few | TRBJ2-3 | TRBV15 | TRBD2 | CATSRGLAESTDTQYF | TGTGCCACCAGCAGGGGACTAGCGGAAAGCACAGATACGCAGTATTTT
many | TRBJ1-1 | TRBV20-1 | NA | CSPTGPTDTEAFF | TGCAGCCCAACAGGGCCGACGGACACTGAAGCTTTCTTT
few | TRBJ2-5 | TRBV11-1 | NA | CASSSRDTQETQYF | TGTGCCAGCAGCTCGAGGGACACCCAAGAGACCCAGTACTTC
many | TRBJ1-2 | TRBV7-8 | TRBD1 | CASRRDRTSYGYTF | TGTGCCAGCAGGCGGGACAGAACAAGCTATGGCTACACCTTC
few | TRBJ1-1 | TRBV30 | NA | CAWSSSSNSEAFF | TGTGCCTGGAGTTCCAGTTCCAACTCTGAAGCTTTCTTT
many | TRBJ2-7 | TRBV4-3 | NA | CASSPDSSYEQYF | TGCGCCAGCAGCCCGGACAGTTCCTACGAGCAGTACTTC
many | TRBJ1-2 | TRBV12-3/TRBV12-4 | NA | CASSLGGFYGYTF | TGTGCCAGCAGTTTAGGGGGGTTTTATGGCTACACCTTC
many | TRBJ1-1 | TRBV6-5 | NA | CASRGARNTEAFF | TGTGCCAGCAGAGGGGCACGGAACACTGAAGCTTTCTTT
once | TRBJ2-3 | TRBV6-1 | NA | CASSLLWDTQYF | TGTGCCAGCAGCCTCTTATGGGATACGCAGTATTTT
NA | TRBJ2-3 | TRBV5-1 | TRBD1 | CASRGQGGADTQYF | TGCGCCAGCAGAGGACAGGGCGGCGCAGATACGCAGTATTTT
NA | TRBJ1-5 | TRBV18 | TRBD1 | CASSRMDRGNQPQHF | TGTGCCAGCTCACGAATGGACAGGGGCAATCAGCCCCAGCATTTT
few | TRBJ1-5 | TRBV10-3 | NA | CAIRDSGNQPQHF | TGTGCCATCAGGGACAGTGGGAATCAGCCCCAGCATTTT
NA | TRBJ2-1 | TRBV7-8 | NA | CASSQQGSYNEQFF | TGTGCCAGCAGCCAACAGGGTTCCTACAATGAGCAGTTCTTC
once | TRBJ2-7 | TRBV28 | TRBD2 | CASSYAGTNSYEQYF | TGTGCCAGCAGTTATGCCGGGACTAACTCCTACGAGCAGTACTTC
NA | TRBJ2-7 | TRBV27 | NA | CASRDDAGSYEQYF | TGTGCCAGCAGGGATGATGCGGGGAGTTACGAGCAGTACTTC
many | TRBJ1-2 | TRBV6-4 | NA | CASSDGTGYGYTF | TGTGCCAGCAGTGACGGGACGGGCTATGGCTACACCTTC
many | TRBJ1-1 | TRBV20-1 | NA | CSASPPGGTEAFF | TGCAGTGCGAGCCCCCCCGGGGGGACTGAAGCTTTCTTT
NA | TRBJ2-2 | TRBV5-5 | NA | CASSLFSLGELFF | TGTGCCAGCAGCTTGTTCAGTCTCGGGGAGCTGTTTTTT
many | TRBJ1-1 | TRBV7-6 | NA | CASSLAPQTEAFF | TGTGCCAGCAGCTTAGCCCCTCAGACTGAAGCTTTCTTT
few | TRBJ1-1 | TRBV5-1 | TRBD1 | CASSSGQRYTEAFF | TGCGCCAGCAGCTCGGGACAGAGGTACACTGAAGCTTTCTTT
many | TRBJ2-3 | TRBV7-2 | NA | CASSSRQVTDTQYF | TGTGCCAGCAGCTCCAGACAGGTCACAGATACGCAGTATTTT